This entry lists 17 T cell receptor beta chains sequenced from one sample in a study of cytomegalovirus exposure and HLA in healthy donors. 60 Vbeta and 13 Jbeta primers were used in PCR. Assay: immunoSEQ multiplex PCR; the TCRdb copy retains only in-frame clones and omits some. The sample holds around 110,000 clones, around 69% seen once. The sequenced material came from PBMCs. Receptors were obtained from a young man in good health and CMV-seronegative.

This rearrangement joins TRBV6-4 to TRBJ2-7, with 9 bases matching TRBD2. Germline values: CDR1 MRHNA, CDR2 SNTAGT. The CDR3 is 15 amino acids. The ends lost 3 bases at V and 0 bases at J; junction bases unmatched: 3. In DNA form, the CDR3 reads TGTGCCAGCAGTGAAGGTAGCGGGGGCTCCTACGAGCAGTACTTC. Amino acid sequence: CASSEGSGGSYEQYF.

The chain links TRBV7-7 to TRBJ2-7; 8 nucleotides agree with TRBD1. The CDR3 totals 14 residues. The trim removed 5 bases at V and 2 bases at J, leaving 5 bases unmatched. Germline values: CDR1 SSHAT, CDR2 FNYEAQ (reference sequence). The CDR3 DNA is TGTGCCAGCAGCCCAGGGGGCGCCCCCTACGAGCAGTACTTC. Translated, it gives CASSPGGAPYEQYF.

The CDR3 is CASSLVGGSASGANVLTF. The DNA of the CDR3 is TGTGCCAGCAGCCTAGTCGGAGGGAGCGCGTCTGGGGCCAACGTCCTGACTTTC. This sequence joins TRBV4-2 and TRBJ2-6; D may be TRBD2 (6 bases). Trimming pared 4 bases from V and 1 base from J, leaving 17 bases between. The CDR3 length is 18 residues. Germline V gene sequence: CDR1 LGHNA, CDR2 YNFKEQ.

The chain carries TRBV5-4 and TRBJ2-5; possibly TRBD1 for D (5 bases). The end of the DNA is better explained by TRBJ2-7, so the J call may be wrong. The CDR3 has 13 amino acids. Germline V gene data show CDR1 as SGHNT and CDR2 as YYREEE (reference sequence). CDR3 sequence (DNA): TGTGCCAGCAGCTTAAGGACATCATACGAGCAGTACTTC. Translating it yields CASSLRTSYEQYF.

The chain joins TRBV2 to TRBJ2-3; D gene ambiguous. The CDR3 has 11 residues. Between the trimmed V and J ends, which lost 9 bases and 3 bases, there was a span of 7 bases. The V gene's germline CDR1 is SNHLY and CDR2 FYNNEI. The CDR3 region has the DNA TGTGCCAGTACACGAACAGATACGCAGTATTTT. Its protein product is CASTRTDTQYF.

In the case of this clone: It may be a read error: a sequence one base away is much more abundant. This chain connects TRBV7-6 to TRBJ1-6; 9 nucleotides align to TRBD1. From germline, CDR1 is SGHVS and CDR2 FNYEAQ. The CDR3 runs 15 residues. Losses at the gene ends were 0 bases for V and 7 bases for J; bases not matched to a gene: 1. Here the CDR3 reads CASSLAGTGNSPLHF. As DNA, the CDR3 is TGTGCCAGCAGCTTAGCCGGGACAGGGAATTCACCCCTCCACTTT.

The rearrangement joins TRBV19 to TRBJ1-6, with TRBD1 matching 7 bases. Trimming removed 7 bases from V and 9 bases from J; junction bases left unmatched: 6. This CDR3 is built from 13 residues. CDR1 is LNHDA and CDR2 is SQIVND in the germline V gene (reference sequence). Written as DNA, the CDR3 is TGTGCCAGTAAGACAGGGATGGGTTCACCCCTCCACTTT. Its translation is CASKTGMGSPLHF.

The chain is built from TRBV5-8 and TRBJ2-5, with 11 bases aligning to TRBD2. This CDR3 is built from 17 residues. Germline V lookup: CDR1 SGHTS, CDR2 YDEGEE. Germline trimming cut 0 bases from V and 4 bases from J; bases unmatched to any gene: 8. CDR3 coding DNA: TGTGCCAGCAGCTTGGGGAATAGCGGGGGGGCCGGAGAGACCCAGTACTTC. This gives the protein CASSLGNSGGAGETQYF.

In DNA form, the CDR3 reads TGTGCCAGCAGCTTAAGGGGATATAGCAATCAGCCCCAGCATTTT. Translated, it gives CASSLRGYSNQPQHF. The rearrangement joins TRBV11-2 to TRBJ1-5; maybe TRBD1 (5 bases). This CDR3 contains 15 residues. Between the trimmed V and J ends, which lost 2 bases and 0 bases, there was a span of 8 bases. CDR1 and CDR2 from the germline V gene are SGHAT and FQNNGV.

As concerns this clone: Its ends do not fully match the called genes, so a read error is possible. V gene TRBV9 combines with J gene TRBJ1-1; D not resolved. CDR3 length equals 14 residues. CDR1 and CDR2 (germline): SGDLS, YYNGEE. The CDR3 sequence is CASSDGSQNAEAFF. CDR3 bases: TGTGCCAGCAGCGACGGGTCCCAGAACGCTGAAGCTTTCTTT.

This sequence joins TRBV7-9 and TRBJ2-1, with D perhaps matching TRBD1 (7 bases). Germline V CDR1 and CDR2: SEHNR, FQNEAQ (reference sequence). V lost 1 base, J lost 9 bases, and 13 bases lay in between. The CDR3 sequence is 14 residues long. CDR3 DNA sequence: TGTGCCAGCAGCTTAGGGAGGGGGCTTGGTGAGCAGTTCTTC. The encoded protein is CASSLGRGLGEQFF. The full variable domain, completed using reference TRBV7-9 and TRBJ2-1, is DTGVSQNPRHKITKRGQNVTFRCDPISEHNRLYWYRQTLGQGPEFLTYFQNEAQLEKSRLLSDRFSAERPKGSFSTLEIQRTEQGDSAMYLCASSLGRGLGEQFFGPGTRLTVL.

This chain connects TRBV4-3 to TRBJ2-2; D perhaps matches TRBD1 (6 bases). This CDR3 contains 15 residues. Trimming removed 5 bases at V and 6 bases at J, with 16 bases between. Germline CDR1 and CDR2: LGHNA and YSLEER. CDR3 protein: CASSRDTQIAGELFF. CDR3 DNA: TGCGCCAGCAGCAGGGACACCCAAATCGCCGGGGAGCTGTTTTTT.

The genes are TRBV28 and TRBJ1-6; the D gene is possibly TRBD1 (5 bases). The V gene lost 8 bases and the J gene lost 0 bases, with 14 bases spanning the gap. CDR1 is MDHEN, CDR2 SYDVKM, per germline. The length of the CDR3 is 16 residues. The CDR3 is CASCRNRSSYNSPLHF. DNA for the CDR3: TGTGCCAGCTGCCGGAACAGGAGCTCCTATAATTCACCCCTCCACTTT.

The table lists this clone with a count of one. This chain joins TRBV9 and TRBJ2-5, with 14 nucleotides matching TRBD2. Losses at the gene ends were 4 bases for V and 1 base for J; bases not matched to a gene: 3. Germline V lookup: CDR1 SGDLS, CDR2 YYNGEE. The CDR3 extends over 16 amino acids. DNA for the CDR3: TGTGCCAGCAGCCCGGGACTAGCGGGAGCCCAAGAGACCCAGTACTTC. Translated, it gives CASSPGLAGAQETQYF.

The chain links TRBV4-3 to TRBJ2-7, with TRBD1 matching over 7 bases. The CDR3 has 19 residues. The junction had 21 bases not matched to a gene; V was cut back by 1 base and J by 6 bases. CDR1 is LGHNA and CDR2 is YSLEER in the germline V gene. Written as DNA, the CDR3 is TGCGCCAGCAGCCAAGGGGCCGGGACGAAGGGGGCCATAGGGGGCGAGCAGTACTTC. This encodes CASSQGAGTKGAIGGEQYF.

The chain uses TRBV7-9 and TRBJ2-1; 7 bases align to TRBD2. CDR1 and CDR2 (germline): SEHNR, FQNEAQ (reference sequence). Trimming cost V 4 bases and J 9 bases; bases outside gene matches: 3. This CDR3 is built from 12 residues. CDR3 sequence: CASSSSGIEQFF. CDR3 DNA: TGTGCCAGCAGCTCGAGCGGGATTGAGCAGTTCTTC.

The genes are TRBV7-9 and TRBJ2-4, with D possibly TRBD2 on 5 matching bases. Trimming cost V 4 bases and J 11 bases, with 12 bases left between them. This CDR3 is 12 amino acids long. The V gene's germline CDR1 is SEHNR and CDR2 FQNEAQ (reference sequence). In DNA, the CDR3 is TGTGCCAGCAGCTCACCCGCCGGGGTTCAGTACTTC. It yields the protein CASSSPAGVQYF. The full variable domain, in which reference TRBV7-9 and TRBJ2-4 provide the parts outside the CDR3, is DTGVSQNPRHKITKRGQNVTFRCDPISEHNRLYWYRQTLGQGPEFLTYFQNEAQLEKSRLLSDRFSAERPKGSFSTLEIQRTEQGDSAMYLCASSSPAGVQYFGAGTRLSVL.